This TCR beta chain appears in the sequencing data of a study of blood T cell repertoires in COVID-19. About the study: Researchers got acute and convalescent COVID-19 samples from the United States, Italy and Spain. T cells, B-cell-depleted T cells, or PBMCs supplied cDNA or gDNA.

This CDR3 has 15 residues. Trimming stripped 6 bases from V and 3 bases from J, with 14 bases between. Germline V gives CDR1 KGHDR, CDR2 SFDVKD. This clone has just a few counts. Study processing details: Amplification of reference gene primers was used by the study to estimate nucleated cell counts. This table comes from immunoSEQ multiplex PCR, and its TCRdb copy is limited to in-frame clones, with some not included. Clone size and the V and J calls come from that table; the DNA yielded D and trimming. This table holds about 400,000 clones, roughly 90% found once. This receptor was identified in a man aged 40-50 years with acute or convalescent COVID-19. Input material: peripheral blood. The gene calls are TRBV24-1 and TRBJ2-1; tentatively, D is TRBD2 (6 bases). The CDR3 here is CATSRRGDNYNEQFF. The CDR3 bases are TGTGCCACCAGTCGGAGGGGCGATAACTACAATGAGCAGTTCTTC.